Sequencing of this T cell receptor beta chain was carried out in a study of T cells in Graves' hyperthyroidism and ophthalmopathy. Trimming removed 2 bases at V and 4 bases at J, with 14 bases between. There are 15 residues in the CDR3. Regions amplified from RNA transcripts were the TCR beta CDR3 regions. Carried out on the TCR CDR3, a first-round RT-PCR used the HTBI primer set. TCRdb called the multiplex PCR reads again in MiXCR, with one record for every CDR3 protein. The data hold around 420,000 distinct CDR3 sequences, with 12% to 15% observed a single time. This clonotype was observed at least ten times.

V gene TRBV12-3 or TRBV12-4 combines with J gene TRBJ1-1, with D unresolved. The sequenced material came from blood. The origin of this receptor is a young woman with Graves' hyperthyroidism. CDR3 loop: CASSLTGSASTEAFF. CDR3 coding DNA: TGTGCCAGCAGTTTAACGGGATCCGCTAGCACTGAAGCTTTCTTT.